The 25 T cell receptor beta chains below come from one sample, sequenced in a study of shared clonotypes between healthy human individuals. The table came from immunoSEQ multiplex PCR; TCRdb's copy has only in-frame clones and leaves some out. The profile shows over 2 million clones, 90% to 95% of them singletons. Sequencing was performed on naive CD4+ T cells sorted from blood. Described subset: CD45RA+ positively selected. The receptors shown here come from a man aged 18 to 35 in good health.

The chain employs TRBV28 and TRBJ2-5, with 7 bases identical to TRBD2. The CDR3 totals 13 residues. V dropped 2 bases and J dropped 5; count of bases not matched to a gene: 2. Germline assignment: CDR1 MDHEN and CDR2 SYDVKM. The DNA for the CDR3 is TGTGCCAGCAGTTTACATAGCGGGGAGACCCAGTACTTC. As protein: CASSLHSGETQYF.

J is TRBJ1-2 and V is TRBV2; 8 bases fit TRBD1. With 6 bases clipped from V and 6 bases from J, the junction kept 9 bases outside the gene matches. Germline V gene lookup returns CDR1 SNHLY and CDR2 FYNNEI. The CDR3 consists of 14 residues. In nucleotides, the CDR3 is TGTGCCAGCAGCGGACAGGGAGTAGGTGATGGCTACACCTTC. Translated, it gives CASSGQGVGDGYTF.

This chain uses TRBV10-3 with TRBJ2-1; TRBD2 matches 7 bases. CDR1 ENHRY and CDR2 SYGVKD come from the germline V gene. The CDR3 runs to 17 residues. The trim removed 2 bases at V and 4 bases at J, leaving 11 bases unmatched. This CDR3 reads CAISETGSRGEYNEQFF. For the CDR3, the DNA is TGTGCCATCAGTGAGACTGGGTCCCGGGGGGAATACAATGAGCAGTTCTTC.

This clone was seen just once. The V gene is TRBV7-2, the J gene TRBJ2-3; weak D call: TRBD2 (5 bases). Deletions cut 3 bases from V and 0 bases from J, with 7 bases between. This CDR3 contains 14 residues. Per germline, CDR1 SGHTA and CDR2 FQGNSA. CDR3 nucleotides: TGTGCCAGCAGCTTTGGCGGGAGCACAGATACGCAGTATTTT. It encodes CASSFGGSTDTQYF.

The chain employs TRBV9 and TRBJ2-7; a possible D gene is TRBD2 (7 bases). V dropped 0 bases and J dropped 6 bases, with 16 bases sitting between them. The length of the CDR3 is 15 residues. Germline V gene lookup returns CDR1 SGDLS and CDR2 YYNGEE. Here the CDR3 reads CASSVGAGAPVEQYF. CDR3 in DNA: TGTGCCAGCAGCGTAGGCGCGGGGGCTCCGGTCGAGCAGTACTTC. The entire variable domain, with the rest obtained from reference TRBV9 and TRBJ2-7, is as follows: DSGVTQTPKHLITATGQRVTLRCSPRSGDLSVYWYQQSLDQGLQFLIQYYNGEERAKGNILERFSAQQFPDLHSELNLSSLELGDSALYFCASSVGAGAPVEQYFGPGTRLTVT.

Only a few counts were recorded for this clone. CDR3 DNA: TGTGCCAGTAGTGGGTTATACGAGCAGTACTTC. It yields the protein CASSGLYEQYF. The rearrangement joins TRBV19 to TRBJ2-7; D remains unclear. The CDR3 sequence is 11 residues long. The germline CDR1 and CDR2 sequences are LNHDA and SQIVND (reference sequence). Between the trimmed V and J ends, which lost 5 bases and 4 bases, there was a span of 6 bases.

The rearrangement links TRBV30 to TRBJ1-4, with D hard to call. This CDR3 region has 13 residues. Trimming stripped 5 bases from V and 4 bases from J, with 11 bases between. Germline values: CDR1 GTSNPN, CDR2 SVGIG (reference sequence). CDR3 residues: CAWSLLLNEKLFF. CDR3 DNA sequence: TGTGCCTGGTCGCTTCTACTTAATGAAAAACTGTTTTTT.

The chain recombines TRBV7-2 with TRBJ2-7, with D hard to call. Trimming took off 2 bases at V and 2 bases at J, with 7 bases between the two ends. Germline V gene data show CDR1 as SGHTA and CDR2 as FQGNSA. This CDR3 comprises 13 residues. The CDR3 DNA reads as TGTGCCAGCAGCTTAAGGGTAACCTACGAGCAGTACTTC. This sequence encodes CASSLRVTYEQYF.

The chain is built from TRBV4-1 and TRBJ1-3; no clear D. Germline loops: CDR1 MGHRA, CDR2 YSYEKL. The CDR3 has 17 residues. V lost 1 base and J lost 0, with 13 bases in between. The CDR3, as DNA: TGCGCCAGCAGCCAAGTTTCAGGTATAATCTCTGGAAACACCATATATTTT. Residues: CASSQVSGIISGNTIYF.

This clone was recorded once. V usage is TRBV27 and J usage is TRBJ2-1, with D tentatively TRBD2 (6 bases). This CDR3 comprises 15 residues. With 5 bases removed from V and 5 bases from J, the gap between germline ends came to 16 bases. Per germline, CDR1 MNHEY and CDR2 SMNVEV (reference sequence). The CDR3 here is CASSSRDFGHNEQFF. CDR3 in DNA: TGTGCCAGCAGTAGCCGGGACTTTGGGCACAATGAGCAGTTCTTC.

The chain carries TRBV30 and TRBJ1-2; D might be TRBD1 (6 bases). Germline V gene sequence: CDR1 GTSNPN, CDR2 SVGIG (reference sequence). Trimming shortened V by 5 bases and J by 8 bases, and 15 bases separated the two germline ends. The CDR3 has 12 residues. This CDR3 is CAWEGEASGYTF. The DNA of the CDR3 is TGTGCCTGGGAGGGGGAAGCAAGCGGCTACACCTTC.

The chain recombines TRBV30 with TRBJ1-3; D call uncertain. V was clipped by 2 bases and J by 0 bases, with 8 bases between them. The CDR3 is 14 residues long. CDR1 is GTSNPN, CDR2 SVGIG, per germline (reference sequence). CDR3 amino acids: CAWSNINSGNTIYF. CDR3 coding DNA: TGTGCCTGGAGTAATATTAACTCTGGAAACACCATATATTTT. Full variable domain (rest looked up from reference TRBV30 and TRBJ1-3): SQTIHQWPATLVQPVGSPLSLECTVEGTSNPNLYWYRQAAGRGLQLLFYSVGIGQISSEVPQNLSASRPQDRQFILSSKKLLLSDSGFYLCAWSNINSGNTIYFGEGSWLTVV.

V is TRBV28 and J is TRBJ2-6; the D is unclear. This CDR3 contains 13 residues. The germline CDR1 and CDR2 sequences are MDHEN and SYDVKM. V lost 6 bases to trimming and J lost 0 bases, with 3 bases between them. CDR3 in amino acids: CASRRSGANVLTF. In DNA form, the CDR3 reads TGTGCCAGCAGGCGCTCTGGGGCCAACGTCCTGACTTTC.

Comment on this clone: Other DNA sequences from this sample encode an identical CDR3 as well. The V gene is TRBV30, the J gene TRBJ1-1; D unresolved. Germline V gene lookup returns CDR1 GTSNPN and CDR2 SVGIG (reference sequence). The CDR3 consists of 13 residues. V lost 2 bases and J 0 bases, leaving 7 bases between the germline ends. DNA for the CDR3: TGTGCCTGGAGTTCGGGGTTGAACACTGAAGCTTTCTTT. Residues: CAWSSGLNTEAFF.

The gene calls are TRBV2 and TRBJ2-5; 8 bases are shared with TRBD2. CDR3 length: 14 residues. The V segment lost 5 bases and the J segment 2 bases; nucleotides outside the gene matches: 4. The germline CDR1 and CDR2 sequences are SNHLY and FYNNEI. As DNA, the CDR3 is TGTGCCAGCAGTCAGACTAGCGTTCAAGAGACCCAGTACTTC. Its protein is CASSQTSVQETQYF.

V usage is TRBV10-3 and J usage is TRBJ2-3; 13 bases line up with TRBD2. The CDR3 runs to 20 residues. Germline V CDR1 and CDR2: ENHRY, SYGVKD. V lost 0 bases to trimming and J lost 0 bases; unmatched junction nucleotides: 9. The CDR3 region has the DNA TGTGCCATCAGTGAGTCGCGACTAGCGGGGGGTCCCTCTAGCACAGATACGCAGTATTTT. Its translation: CAISESRLAGGPSSTDTQYF.

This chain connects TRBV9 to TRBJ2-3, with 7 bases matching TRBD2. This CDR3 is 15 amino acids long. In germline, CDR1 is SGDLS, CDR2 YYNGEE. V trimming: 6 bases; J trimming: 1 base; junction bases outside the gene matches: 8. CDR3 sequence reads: CASNFDAGGTDTQYF. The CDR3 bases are TGTGCCAGCAACTTTGATGCGGGAGGCACAGATACGCAGTATTTT.

The CDR3 sequence is CASSFGGLLNYGYTF. CDR3 nucleotide sequence: TGTGCCAGCAGTTTTGGGGGGCTTCTTAACTATGGCTACACCTTC. V and J are TRBV28 and TRBJ1-2, with a weak D call TRBD1 (6 bases). Trimming removed 3 bases at V and 1 base at J, with 12 bases between. Germline values: CDR1 MDHEN, CDR2 SYDVKM. The CDR3 is made up of 15 amino acids.

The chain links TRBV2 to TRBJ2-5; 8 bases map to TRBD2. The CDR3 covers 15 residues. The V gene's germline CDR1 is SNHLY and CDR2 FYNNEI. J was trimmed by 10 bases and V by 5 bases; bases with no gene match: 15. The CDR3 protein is CASSKGTGSGGDQYF. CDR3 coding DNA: TGTGCCAGCAGTAAAGGGACGGGGTCCGGGGGGGACCAGTACTTC.

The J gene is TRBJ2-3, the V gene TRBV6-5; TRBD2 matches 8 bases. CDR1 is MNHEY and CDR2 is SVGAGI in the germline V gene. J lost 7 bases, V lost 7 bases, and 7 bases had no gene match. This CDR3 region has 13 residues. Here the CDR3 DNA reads TGTGCCAGCACTCCCGGGGGGGTGCATACGCAGTATTTT. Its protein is CASTPGGVHTQYF.

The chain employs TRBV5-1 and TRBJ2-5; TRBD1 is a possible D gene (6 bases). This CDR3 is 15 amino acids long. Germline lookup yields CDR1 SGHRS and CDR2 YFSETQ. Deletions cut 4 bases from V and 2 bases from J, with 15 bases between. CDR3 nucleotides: TGCGCCAGCAGCCGAGCACAGGGATCACAAGAGACCCAGTACTTC. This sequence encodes CASSRAQGSQETQYF. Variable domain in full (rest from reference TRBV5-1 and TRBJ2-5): KAGVTQTPRYLIKTRGQQVTLSCSPISGHRSVSWYQQTPGQGLQFLFEYFSETQRNKGNFPGRFSGRQFSNSRSEMNVSTLELGDSALYLCASSRAQGSQETQYFGPGTRLLVL.

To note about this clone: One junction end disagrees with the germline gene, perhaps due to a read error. The CDR3 nucleotides are TGTGCTAGCAGCTTAGGGACAGGGATTCAAGAGACCCAGTACTTC. Its protein is CASSLGTGIQETQYF. The gene calls are TRBV7-7 and TRBJ2-5, with TRBD1 matching over 9 bases. In germline, CDR1 is SSHAT, CDR2 FNYEAQ (reference sequence). CDR3 length: 15 residues.

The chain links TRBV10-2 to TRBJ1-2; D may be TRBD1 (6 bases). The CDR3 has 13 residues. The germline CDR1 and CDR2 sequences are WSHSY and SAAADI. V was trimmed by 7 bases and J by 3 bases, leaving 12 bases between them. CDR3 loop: CASTEGDDYGYTF. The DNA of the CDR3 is TGCGCCAGCACCGAGGGGGATGACTATGGCTACACCTTC.

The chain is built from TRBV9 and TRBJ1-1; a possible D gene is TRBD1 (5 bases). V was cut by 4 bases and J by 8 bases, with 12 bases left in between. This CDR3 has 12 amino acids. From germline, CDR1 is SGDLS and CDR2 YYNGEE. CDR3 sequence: CASSREGREAFF. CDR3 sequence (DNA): TGTGCCAGCAGCCGAGAGGGGAGGGAAGCTTTCTTT.

This chain's CDR3 is CATSRDIQETQYF. The CDR3 DNA reads TGTGCCACCAGCAGAGATATTCAAGAGACCCAGTACTTC. The V and J genes are TRBV15 and TRBJ2-5, with unresolved D. Germline CDR1 LNHNV, CDR2 YYDKDF (reference sequence). Between the trimmed V and J ends, which lost 0 bases and 2 bases, there was a span of 4 bases. The CDR3 length is 13 residues.